Listed below are T cell receptor beta chains from one sample, sequenced in a study of molecular identifiers for immune sequencing clone quantification. TCRdb analysed the PCR reads with MiXCR anew, one entry per CDR3 protein. Of approximately 500,000 distinct CDR3 sequences listed, 20% to 25% are singletons. Sequences were obtained from naive CD8+ T cells from blood, with Jurkat cell RNA spiked in. The receptors derive from a human donor in good health. Some libraries in this study had Jurkat cell RNA spiked in. CDR3s include the opening cysteine and the closing phenylalanine or tryptophan. The D gene is left open where the match is weak. For some rows the clone size is stated as once, few or many, or as a class when expanded; others skip it.

NA	TRBJ1-1	TRBV3-1	few	CASSQYLGGGTEAFF	TGTGCCAGCAGCCAATACCTTGGGGGGGGGACTGAAGCTTTCTTT
NA	TRBJ2-2	TRBV5-6	few	CASIGDTGELFF	TGTGCCAGCATCGGGGACACCGGGGAGCTGTTTTTT
NA	TRBJ2-3	TRBV7-6	NA	CASSFPLRTETSTDTQYF	TGTGCCAGCAGCTTCCCCCTTAGGACGGAAACTAGCACAGATACGCAGTATTTT
NA	TRBJ2-7	TRBV9	NA	CASSVVEGYEQYF	TGTGCCAGCAGCGTAGTCGAGGGGTACGAGCAGTACTTC
TRBD2	TRBJ2-3	TRBV14	many	CASSQVAGATDTQYF	TGTGCCAGCAGCCAAGTAGCGGGAGCCACAGATACGCAGTATTTT
TRBD1	TRBJ2-5	TRBV14	many	CASSQKIPQGRRYF	TGTGCCAGCAGTCAGAAAATTCCACAGGGGCGGAGGTACTTC
NA	TRBJ2-7	TRBV9	many	CASSPRQAGLYEQYF	TGTGCCAGCAGCCCCCGACAGGCCGGTCTTTACGAGCAGTACTTC
NA	TRBJ2-3	TRBV4-2	few	CASSPVSWGDLIFDTQYF	TGTGCCAGCAGCCCAGTGTCGTGGGGGGACTTAATTTTTGATACGCAGTATTTT
TRBD1	TRBJ1-6	TRBV20-1	few	CSAETGGAGSPLHF	TGCAGTGCTGAGACAGGGGGCGCAGGTTCACCCCTCCACTTT
NA	TRBJ1-1	TRBV29-1	many	CSGGPTEAFF	TGCAGCGGAGGTCCCACTGAAGCTTTCTTT
NA	TRBJ2-7	TRBV14	NA	CASSPLDRFHEQYF	TGTGCCAGCAGCCCTCTGGACAGATTCCACGAGCAGTACTTC
TRBD2	TRBJ2-1	TRBV3-1	few	CASSQGTSGEQFF	TGTGCCAGCAGCCAAGGGACTAGCGGAGAGCAGTTCTTC
NA	TRBJ2-7	TRBV6-6	few	CASSYEQGTFHEQYF	TGTGCCAGCAGTTACGAGCAGGGCACGTTCCACGAGCAGTACTTC
TRBD2	TRBJ2-5	TRBV6-1	NA	CASSDPAGEETQYF	TGTGCCAGCAGTGATCCAGCGGGAGAGGAGACCCAGTACTTC
TRBD1	TRBJ1-5	TRBV13	once	CTSSLGSGGRQPQHF	TGTACCAGCAGCTTAGGGTCAGGGGGCCGTCAGCCCCAGCATTTT
NA	TRBJ2-1	TRBV29-1	NA	CSVEEWDKNEQFF	TGCAGCGTTGAAGAATGGGACAAGAATGAGCAGTTCTTC
NA	TRBJ1-1	TRBV30	many	CAWSVTGGTEAFF	TGTGCCTGGAGTGTTACCGGGGGCACTGAAGCTTTCTTT
NA	TRBJ2-1	TRBV6-2/TRBV6-3	NA	CASSYPRGDEQFF	TGTGCCAGCAGTTACCCGAGGGGGGATGAGCAGTTCTTC
NA	TRBJ1-3	TRBV4-3	many	CASSQDWSSAGNTIYF	TGCGCCAGCAGCCAAGACTGGAGTTCCGCTGGAAACACCATATATTTT
TRBD1	TRBJ1-2	TRBV6-5	few	CASSRATGGSYGYTF	TGTGCCAGCAGCCGAGCGACAGGGGGATCCTATGGCTACACCTTC
NA	TRBJ1-1	TRBV4-1	many	CASSQTFTNTEAFF	TGCGCCAGCAGCCAAACCTTCACGAACACTGAAGCTTTCTTT
NA	TRBJ2-7	TRBV6-5	many	CASSYGSVTYEQYF	TGTGCCAGCAGTTACGGGTCAGTTACCTACGAGCAGTACTTC
TRBD2	TRBJ2-5	TRBV27	NA	CASSAVAGVQETQYF	TGTGCCAGCAGCGCGGTAGCGGGAGTCCAAGAGACCCAGTACTTC
NA	TRBJ2-3	TRBV5-1	many	CASSLVAASTDTQYF	TGCGCCAGCAGCTTGGTAGCGGCTAGCACAGATACGCAGTATTTT
NA	TRBJ2-1	TRBV13	few	CASSYTGTLSYNEQFF	TGTGCCAGCAGCTACACCGGGACCCTCTCTTACAATGAGCAGTTCTTC
NA	TRBJ2-1	TRBV27	few	CASSLSSGGYNEQFF	TGTGCCAGCAGTTTGAGTAGCGGAGGCTACAATGAGCAGTTCTTC
TRBD2	TRBJ2-1	TRBV4-3	NA	CASSQGLAGDEQFF	TGCGCCAGCAGCCAGGGACTAGCGGGCGATGAGCAGTTCTTC
TRBD1	TRBJ1-1	TRBV27	many	CASSSGTGLMNTEAFF	TGTGCCAGCAGTTCCGGGACAGGGCTTATGAACACTGAAGCTTTCTTT
NA	TRBJ2-7	TRBV4-3	many	CASSQDHGGSYEQYF	TGCGCCAGCAGCCAAGATCACGGGGGCAGCTACGAGCAGTACTTC
NA	TRBJ2-3	TRBV28	NA	CASSLSFTGRTDTQYF	TGTGCCAGCAGTTTAAGCTTTACCGGGAGAACAGATACGCAGTATTTT
NA	TRBJ1-1	TRBV12-3/TRBV12-4	many	CASSMGGTEAFF	TGTGCCAGCAGTATGGGGGGGACTGAAGCTTTCTTT
TRBD1	TRBJ1-4	TRBV12-3/TRBV12-4	few	CASSPTTGLVEKLFF	TGTGCCAGCAGTCCAACGACAGGGTTGGTGGAAAAACTGTTTTTT
NA	TRBJ1-1	TRBV7-9	many	CASSLGIWAEAFF	TGTGCCAGCAGCTTGGGCATTTGGGCTGAAGCTTTCTTT
NA	TRBJ1-2	TRBV30	NA	CAWSVQGSYGFTF	TGTGCCTGGAGTGTACAGGGAAGCTATGGCTTCACCTTC
NA	TRBJ2-3	TRBV6-6	many	CASSTYKTDTQYF	TGTGCCAGCAGTACCTATAAGACAGATACGCAGTATTTT
TRBD1	TRBJ1-1	TRBV12-3/TRBV12-4	few	CASSPPGTGASAEAFF	TGTGCCAGCAGCCCGCCGGGGACAGGGGCCTCCGCTGAAGCTTTCTTT
NA	TRBJ2-7	TRBV3-1	NA	CASSQGAGAYVQYF	TGTGCCAGCAGCCAAGGGGCCGGGGCCTACGTGCAGTACTTC
NA	TRBJ1-1	TRBV7-6	many	CASSLAGATEAFF	TGTGCCAGCAGCTTAGCGGGGGCTACTGAAGCTTTCTTT
TRBD1	TRBJ2-1	TRBV7-3	many	CASSPSRWTGDNEQFF	TGTGCCAGCAGTCCATCCCGTTGGACAGGGGACAATGAGCAGTTCTTC
NA	TRBJ1-5	TRBV2	many	CASSEETTSQPQHF	TGTGCCAGCAGTGAAGAGACAACCAGTCAGCCCCAGCATTTT
NA	TRBJ1-5	TRBV7-9	NA	CASSAQGLAHNQPQHF	TGTGCCAGCAGCGCCCAGGGGCTGGCGCACAATCAGCCCCAGCATTTT
TRBD2	TRBJ2-7	TRBV7-8	NA	CASSLRLAGDYEQYF	TGTGCCAGCAGCTTAAGGTTAGCGGGGGACTACGAGCAGTACTTC
NA	TRBJ2-1	TRBV20-1	many	CSARPRESTSYNEQFF	TGCAGTGCTAGGCCCAGGGAATCGACCTCCTACAATGAGCAGTTCTTC
NA	TRBJ2-7	TRBV27	NA	CASNARGNYEQYF	TGTGCCAGCAACGCCCGGGGGAACTACGAGCAGTACTTC
TRBD2	TRBJ2-7	TRBV3-1	NA	CASSQAWGGSYEQYF	TGTGCCAGCAGCCAAGCCTGGGGGGGATCCTACGAGCAGTACTTC
NA	TRBJ2-1	TRBV20-1	NA	CSARDLDSNLDEQFF	TGCAGTGCTAGAGATTTAGACTCAAATTTGGATGAGCAGTTCTTC
TRBD2	TRBJ2-7	TRBV27	NA	CASSFTSGESYEQYF	TGTGCCAGCAGTTTTACTAGCGGAGAAAGCTACGAGCAGTACTTC
TRBD2	TRBJ2-5	TRBV28	many	CASSLWTSAGETQYF	TGTGCCAGCAGTTTGTGGACTAGCGCCGGAGAGACCCAGTACTTC
NA	TRBJ2-1	TRBV19	many	CASTLPGSYNEQFF	TGTGCCAGTACCTTGCCTGGGTCCTACAATGAGCAGTTCTTC